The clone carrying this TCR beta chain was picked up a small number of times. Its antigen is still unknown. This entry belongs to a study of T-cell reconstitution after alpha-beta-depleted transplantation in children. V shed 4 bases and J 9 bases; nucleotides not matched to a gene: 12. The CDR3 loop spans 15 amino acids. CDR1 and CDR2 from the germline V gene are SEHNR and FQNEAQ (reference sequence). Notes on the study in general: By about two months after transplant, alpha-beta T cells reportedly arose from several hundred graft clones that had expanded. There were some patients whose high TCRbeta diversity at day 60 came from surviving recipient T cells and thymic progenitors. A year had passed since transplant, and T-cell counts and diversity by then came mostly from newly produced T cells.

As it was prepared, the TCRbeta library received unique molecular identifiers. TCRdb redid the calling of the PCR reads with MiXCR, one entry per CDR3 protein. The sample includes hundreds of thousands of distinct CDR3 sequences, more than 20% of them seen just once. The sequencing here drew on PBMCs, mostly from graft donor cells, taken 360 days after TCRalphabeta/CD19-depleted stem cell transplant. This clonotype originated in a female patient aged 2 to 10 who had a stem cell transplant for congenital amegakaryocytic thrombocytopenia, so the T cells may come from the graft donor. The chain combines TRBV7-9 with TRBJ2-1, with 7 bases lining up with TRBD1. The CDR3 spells CASSSGQTLEGEQFF. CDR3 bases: TGTGCCAGCAGCTCGGGACAGACACTTGAGGGTGAGCAGTTCTTC.